This TCR beta chain was profiled in a study of T cells in Graves' hyperthyroidism and ophthalmopathy. Study-level information: The blood sample was taken at first diagnosis, before treatment began.

From germline, CDR1 is DFQATT and CDR2 SNEGSKA (reference sequence). The CDR3 consists of 14 residues. The junction had 6 bases not matched to a gene; V was cut back by 6 bases and J by 4 bases. Diagnoses were established using clinical symptoms, serum thyroxine and TRAb, thyroid ultrasound and orbital computed tomography. The study, taken as a whole, reports: For ophthalmopathy, model prediction preceded onset by a median about six months.

In its sample, this clonotype was seen many times. Its cognate antigen is unknown. Amplified TCR beta CDR3 regions derived from RNA transcripts. The HTBI primer set served for first-round RT-PCR of the TCR CDR3. TCRdb passed the multiplex PCR reads through MiXCR, listing each CDR3 protein once. The sample lists over 250,000 distinct CDR3 sequences; roughly 13% were seen once. The specimen sequenced was blood. This rearrangement joins TRBV20-1 to TRBJ2-3; 11 nucleotides align to TRBD2. The clonotype comes from a woman aged 40 to 55 with Graves' ophthalmopathy. The CDR3 coding sequence is TGCAGTGCCGACGGGACTAGCGGTGCAGATACGCAGTATTTT. This gives the protein CSADGTSGADTQYF.